These 18 T cell receptor beta chains share one sample of origin, sequenced in a study of blood T cell repertoires in COVID-19. The assay was immunoSEQ multiplex PCR, and TCRdb's table has in-frame clones only and misses some. Here the sample spans about 170,000 clones, 85% being singletons. The specimen was peripheral blood. These TCRs come from a woman over 75 with COVID-19, enrolled during active disease.

J is TRBJ1-6 and V is TRBV5-5; 9 bases are shared with TRBD1. V gave up 4 bases and J gave up 11 bases; unmatched junction bases: 10. This CDR3 comprises 15 residues. The V gene's germline CDR1 is SGHKS and CDR2 YYEKEE (reference sequence). CDR3 amino acids: CASSLWDREMAPLHF. CDR3 nucleotides: TGTGCCAGCAGCCTATGGGACAGGGAAATGGCACCCCTCCACTTT. The whole variable domain, remainder taken from reference TRBV5-5 and TRBJ1-6, is DAGVTQSPTHLIKTRGQQVTLRCSPISGHKSVSWYQQVLGQGPQFIFQYYEKEERGRGNFPDRFSARQFPNYSSELNVNALLLGDSALYLCASSLWDREMAPLHFGNGTRLTVT.

The V gene is TRBV6-5, the J gene TRBJ2-5; 7 bases map to TRBD1. Germline V lookup: CDR1 MNHEY, CDR2 SVGAGI. J gave up 7 bases and V 4 bases, and 12 bases lay outside the gene matches. The CDR3 is made up of 15 amino acids. CDR3 in DNA: TGTGCCAGCAGTTCCCGAGGGCTAAGACAGGGGACCCAGTACTTC. This encodes CASSSRGLRQGTQYF.

Concerning this clone: A read error may produce the germline difference seen at one junction end. The V call is TRBV29-1, the J call TRBJ2-1; weak D call: TRBD2 (5 bases). Germline CDR1 SQVTM, CDR2 ANQGSEA. The CDR3 totals 12 residues. The CDR3 DNA is TGCAGCGCTGAAGACTACTACAATGAGCAGTTCTTC. Translated: CSAEDYYNEQFF.

The V gene is TRBV28, the J gene TRBJ2-7; 10 positions agree with TRBD1. This CDR3 contains 14 residues. The germline V gene has CDR1 MDHEN and CDR2 SYDVKM. The trim removed 3 bases at V and 9 bases at J, leaving 8 bases unmatched. CDR3 bases: TGTGCCAGCAGTTTCGGGACAGGGGAGTTCGGGCAGTACTTC. This sequence encodes CASSFGTGEFGQYF.

The sample holds one count of this clone. This chain uses TRBV5-1 with TRBJ2-3, with TRBD2 identical over 11 bases. The length of the CDR3 is 14 residues. Per germline, CDR1 SGHRS and CDR2 YFSETQ. V gave up 7 bases and J gave up 0 bases; unmatched junction bases: 1. CDR3 in amino acids: CASRTSGSTDTQYF. As DNA, the CDR3 is TGCGCCAGCCGGACTAGCGGGAGCACAGATACGCAGTATTTT.

This chain uses TRBV19 with TRBJ2-7, with 8 bases identical to TRBD2. V shed 3 bases and J 2 bases; nucleotides not matched to a gene: 6. The CDR3 length is 15 residues. CDR1 LNHDA and CDR2 SQIVND come from the germline V gene (reference sequence). The CDR3 DNA reads as TGTGCCAGTAGTATGCCCCGCGGGGGGCCCTACGAGCAGTACTTC. Translating it yields CASSMPRGGPYEQYF.

Concerning this clone: The sample holds other DNA sequences that translate to the same CDR3. The rearrangement joins TRBV5-1 to TRBJ1-2; a weak D match, TRBD1 (5 bases). V was trimmed by 0 bases and J by 8 bases, leaving 8 bases between them. Per the germline V gene, CDR1 is SGHRS and CDR2 is YFSETQ. The CDR3 runs 12 residues. The CDR3 DNA sequence: TGCGCCAGCAGCTTGGACCGGGGGGGCTACACCTTC. This codes for CASSLDRGGYTF.

J is TRBJ1-5 and V is TRBV4-1, with TRBD1 as a possible D gene (6 bases). Per the germline V gene, CDR1 is MGHRA and CDR2 is YSYEKL. V was cut by 4 bases and J by 5 bases, with 15 bases left in between. The CDR3 consists of 15 residues. The CDR3 region has the DNA TGCGCCAGCAGCCGAAGATGGGGGCTCCATCAGCCCCAGCATTTT. This codes for CASSRRWGLHQPQHF.

V and J are TRBV9 and TRBJ2-7, with 8 positions matching TRBD2. Germline-derived CDR1 and CDR2 are SGDLS and YYNGEE. With 2 bases clipped from V and 4 bases from J, the junction kept 5 bases outside the gene matches. This CDR3 has 14 residues. The CDR3 is CASSVNTGGYEQYF. Written as DNA, the CDR3 is TGTGCCAGCAGCGTCAATACGGGGGGGTACGAGCAGTACTTC.

The rearrangement joins TRBV5-1 to TRBJ1-3, with D possibly TRBD1 on 5 matching bases. Deletions cut 2 bases from V and 0 bases from J, with 15 bases between. This CDR3 comprises 17 residues. Germline loops: CDR1 SGHRS, CDR2 YFSETQ. The DNA of the CDR3 is TGCGCCAGCAGCTTAACTACCCCGGGGGGCTCTGGAAACACCATATATTTT. It codes for CASSLTTPGGSGNTIYF.

This chain uses TRBV6-5 with TRBJ1-5, with 8 bases lining up with TRBD1. The length of the CDR3 is 13 residues. Trimming removed 9 bases from V and 6 bases from J; junction bases left unmatched: 7. Germline CDR1 MNHEY, CDR2 SVGAGI. This CDR3 is CASWTGMRQPQHF. CDR3 coding DNA: TGTGCCAGTTGGACAGGGATGCGTCAGCCCCAGCATTTT.

The chain combines TRBV2 with TRBJ1-5; possible D gene TRBD1, 5 bases. Trimming stripped 4 bases from V and 1 base from J, with 11 bases between. Germline V CDR1 and CDR2: SNHLY, FYNNEI. The CDR3 totals 15 residues. The CDR3 nucleotides read TGTGCCAGCAGTGTTAGGGAGGGGAGCAATCAGCCCCAGCATTTT. Its protein is CASSVREGSNQPQHF.

The chain links TRBV12-5 to TRBJ2-1, with 7 bases lining up with TRBD2. Germline V gene lookup returns CDR1 LGHNT and CDR2 FRNRAP. V gave up 5 bases and J gave up 0 bases; unmatched junction bases: 4. CDR3 size: 15 residues. The CDR3 DNA reads as TGTGCTAGTGGTGGAAGCGGGGTCTCCTACAATGAGCAGTTCTTC. This codes for CASGGSGVSYNEQFF. Complete variable domain (other parts from reference TRBV12-5 and TRBJ2-1): DARVTQTPRHKVTEMGQEVTMRCQPILGHNTVFWYRQTMMQGLELLAYFRNRAPLDDSGMPKDRFSAEMPDATLATLKIQPSEPRDSAVYFCASGGSGVSYNEQFFGPGTRLTVL.

V gene TRBV24-1 combines with J gene TRBJ1-5, with 11 positions matching TRBD1. Trimming cost V 4 bases and J 6 bases; bases outside gene matches: 10. Germline V gene data show CDR1 as KGHDR and CDR2 as SFDVKD. The CDR3 has 17 residues. CDR3 in DNA: TGTGCCACCAGTGACCAGACGGGACAGGGGGTGGGTCAGCCCCAGCATTTT. Amino acid sequence: CATSDQTGQGVGQPQHF.

The J gene is TRBJ2-5, the V gene TRBV5-1, with D possibly being TRBD2 (6 bases). CDR1 is SGHRS, CDR2 YFSETQ, per germline. This CDR3 has 15 residues. V gave up 7 bases and J gave up 3 bases, with 19 bases separating them. The CDR3 DNA follows: TGCGCCAGCCGACCGCAGGGTGGAGGGGAAGAGACCCAGTACTTC. It is translated as CASRPQGGGEETQYF.

This chain links TRBV6-4 with TRBJ1-5; perhaps TRBD1 as D (5 bases). Germline lookup yields CDR1 MRHNA and CDR2 SNTAGT. Trimming pared 7 bases from V and 2 bases from J, leaving 21 bases between. This CDR3 has 17 residues. The DNA for the CDR3 is TGTGCCAGCAACCGTCCAGGGAGGTTCGATTGCAATCAGCCCCAGCATTTT. Protein sequence: CASNRPGRFDCNQPQHF.

V is TRBV5-8 and J is TRBJ2-5, with a weak D call TRBD2 (5 bases). Trimming stripped 4 bases from V and 9 bases from J, with 16 bases between. The CDR3 consists of 13 residues. Per the germline V gene, CDR1 is SGHTS and CDR2 is YDEGEE. Written as DNA, the CDR3 is TGTGCCAGCAGCCTGCTGGCAGCGGCGGCCCAGTACTTC. This encodes CASSLLAAAAQYF.

Only a few counts were recorded for this clone. The chain couples TRBV9 to TRBJ1-6; D remains ambiguous. The CDR3 loop spans 13 amino acids. CDR1 and CDR2 from the germline V gene are SGDLS and YYNGEE. Trimming removed 3 bases from V and 5 bases from J, with 6 bases in between. This CDR3 reads CASSAINNSPLHF. The CDR3, as DNA: TGTGCCAGCAGCGCCATCAATAATTCACCCCTCCACTTT.